Listed below are T cell receptor beta chains from one sample, sequenced in a study of shared clonotypes between healthy human individuals. Assay used: immunoSEQ multiplex PCR; TCRdb lists only in-frame clones, some missing. The table records almost 700,000 clones, 92% of them present only once. The sequenced material came from naive CD8+ T cells sorted from blood. These receptors were taken from a man aged 25 to 45 in good health. The CDR3 runs from the conserved cysteine through the conserved F or W. The order of the fields is J gene, clone size, V gene, D gene, CDR3 DNA, CDR3 protein. D genes are given only for firm matches. Where a row states a size, it is once, few, many or the class of an expanded clone; other rows omit it.

>TRBJ2-7|.|TRBV2|TRBD2
TGTGCCAGCAGTGTGGGACTAGGAGTCTACGAGCAGTACTTC
CASSVGLGVYEQYF
>TRBJ2-3|.|TRBV19|.
TGTGCCAGTAGTATGTGGACAGATACGCAGTATTTT
CASSMWTDTQYF
>TRBJ1-1|.|TRBV14|.
TGTGCCAGCAGCCAAGATATGGAGAACACTGAAGCTTTCTTT
CASSQDMENTEAFF
>TRBJ1-1|.|TRBV15|.
TGTGCCACCAGCTCACGGAGCACTGAAGCTTTCTTT
CATSSRSTEAFF
>TRBJ2-1|.|TRBV29-1|TRBD2
TGCAGCGTTAATAGCGGGAGAGTCAATGAGCAGTTCTTC
CSVNSGRVNEQFF
>TRBJ2-7|.|TRBV5-1|.
TGCGCCAGCAGCTCCGGGGAGATTAGCTCCTACGAGCAGTACTTC
CASSSGEISSYEQYF
>TRBJ1-1|once|TRBV11-2|.
TGTGCCAGCAGCTCCCGGACGGTGGGGGGTCCTGAAGCTTTCTTT
CASSSRTVGGPEAFF
>TRBJ2-3|.|TRBV7-8|TRBD2
TGTGCCAGCAGCTTCCGCGGGAGGGCCCGTGAAGATACGCAGTATTTT
CASSFRGRAREDTQYF
>TRBJ2-7|.|TRBV20-1|.
TGCAGTGTTGGAGAAGACTACGAGCAGTACTTC
CSVGEDYEQYF
>TRBJ2-7|.|TRBV9|TRBD1
TGTGCCAGCAGCGGCGGGGACAGGGCCTACGAGCAGTACTTC
CASSGGDRAYEQYF
>TRBJ1-4|.|TRBV19|TRBD1
TGTGCCAGTAGTAGGAGGACAGGGGGAAATGAAAAACTGTTTTTT
CASSRRTGGNEKLFF
>TRBJ2-7|.|TRBV4-1|TRBD1
TGCGCCAGCAGCCAAGATTGGGGCAGGGGGCTTGAGCAGTACTTC
CASSQDWGRGLEQYF
>TRBJ2-1|.|TRBV7-2|TRBD2
TGTGCCAGCAGCTCCCCTAGCGGGGGACCCTTTGGCCAGTTCTTC
CASSSPSGGPFGQFF
>TRBJ1-5|.|TRBV4-1|.
TGCGCCAGCAGCCAAGTATTTGGCAGGGGCAATCAGCCCCAGCATTTT
CASSQVFGRGNQPQHF
>TRBJ2-7|.|TRBV28|.
TGTGCCAGCAGCTCGGAAACCGGGACATTAACCTACGAGCAGTACTTC
CASSSETGTLTYEQYF
>TRBJ2-7|.|TRBV5-5|.
TGTGCCAGCAGCCCAGGGGTAGCCAGCTCCTACGAGCAGTACTTC
CASSPGVASSYEQYF
>TRBJ1-2|.|TRBV7-9|TRBD1
TGTGCCAGCAGCTTGGGACAGCCGTTGAACTATGGCTACACCTTC
CASSLGQPLNYGYTF
>TRBJ2-7|.|TRBV11-2|.
TGTGCCAGCAGCCCGATTGTTGGCGAGCAGTACTTC
CASSPIVGEQYF
>TRBJ2-5|.|TRBV27|.
TGTGCCAGCAGTTTGCGGCAGACCCAAGAGACCCAGTACTTC
CASSLRQTQETQYF
>TRBJ2-2|.|TRBV7-8|.
TGTGCCAGCAGCTTAGTCTGGCAGGGGCCCACCGGGGAGCTGTTTTTT
CASSLVWQGPTGELFF
>TRBJ2-7|.|TRBV11-2|.
TGTGCCAGCAGCGTAGAATCCAGGGGCTTTCACGAGCAGTACTTC
CASSVESRGFHEQYF
>TRBJ1-1|.|TRBV7-2|.
TGTGCCAGCAGCTTAGACAGTAACACTGAAGCTTTCTTT
CASSLDSNTEAFF
>TRBJ2-7|.|TRBV10-3|TRBD2
TGTGCCATCAGGGTACTAGCGGGAGATAGGTACGAGCAGTACTTC
CAIRVLAGDRYEQYF
>TRBJ2-1|.|TRBV5-4|.
TGTGCCAGCAGCTTCTTCGAGGTTTCGGGGAGGATCGACAATGAGCAGTTCTTC
CASSFFEVSGRIDNEQFF
>TRBJ2-7|.|TRBV28|TRBD1
TGTGCCAGCAGTTTGGGACAGAGCGTAGGAGAGCAGTACTTC
CASSLGQSVGEQYF
>TRBJ2-7|.|TRBV29-1|TRBD1
TGCAGCATAGCAACCGGGACAGGGGGAAAAGGCGAGCAGTACTTC
CSIATGTGGKGEQYF
>TRBJ2-3|.|TRBV5-4|.
TGTGCCAGCAGCCCTGAGGGCGATACGCAGTATTTT
CASSPEGDTQYF
>TRBJ2-5|.|TRBV27|TRBD1
TGTGCCAGCAGTTTAGGGGACAGGGGAGGAGAGACCCAGTACTTC
CASSLGDRGGETQYF
>TRBJ1-4|.|TRBV11-2|.
TGTGCCAGCAGCTTAGATTTGCGTTTTAATGAAAAACTGTTTTTT
CASSLDLRFNEKLFF
>TRBJ2-7|.|TRBV28|.
TGTGCCAGCAGTTTAGGCGGAGGGGTCTACGAGCAGTACTTC
CASSLGGGVYEQYF
>TRBJ2-7|.|TRBV7-9|TRBD1
TGTGCCAGCAGCTCCCCCCAGGGGGATGCCTACGAGCAGTACTTC
CASSSPQGDAYEQYF
>TRBJ1-5|few|TRBV28|.
TGTGCCAGCAGTCTCAGGGTTAGTCAGCCCCAGCATTTT
CASSLRVSQPQHF
>TRBJ2-7|once|TRBV11-2|.
TGTGCCAGCAGCCGCGGACAAGAGGGGTACGAGCAGTACTTC
CASSRGQEGYEQYF
>TRBJ2-5|.|TRBV7-5|.
TGTGTCAGAAGCTTAGGAAGAGCGGGTTTTTTCCCTGGGGAGACCCAGTACTTC
CVRSLGRAGFFPGETQYF
>TRBJ2-3|.|TRBV27|.
TGTGCCAGCAGTTTATACGGTAGAGTCGGCACAGATACGCAGTATTTT
CASSLYGRVGTDTQYF
>TRBJ2-7|.|TRBV29-1|.
TGCAGCTGTTCCCTAGGGGGCGGGAAAATCTACGAGCAGTACTTC
CSCSLGGGKIYEQYF
>TRBJ2-1|.|TRBV7-6|.
TGTGCCAGCAGCTACGGGACGGGTTACAATGAGCAGTTCTTC
CASSYGTGYNEQFF
>TRBJ2-7|.|TRBV7-9|.
TGTGCCAGCACCCTAGCGCTCGGGTACGAGCAGTACTTC
CASTLALGYEQYF
>TRBJ2-1|.|TRBV6-5|.
TGTGCCAGCAGTTACTCCGCGAGGACACTCAATGAGCAGTTCTTC
CASSYSARTLNEQFF
>TRBJ2-1|.|TRBV4-2|TRBD2
TGTGCCAGCAGCCAAGAGGCAGCGGGAGTCAATGAGCAGTTCTTC
CASSQEAAGVNEQFF
>TRBJ2-1|.|TRBV7-9|TRBD1
TGTGCCATTTCAGGGGGCTCCTACAATGAGCAGTTCTTC
CAISGGSYNEQFF
>TRBJ1-2|.|TRBV29-1|.
TGCAGCGTTGGCGATAACTATGGCTACACCTTC
CSVGDNYGYTF
>TRBJ1-5|.|TRBV28|.
TGTGCCAGCAGTTTGAGGCAGGGCAATCAGCCCCAGCATTTT
CASSLRQGNQPQHF
>TRBJ1-1|.|TRBV21-1|.
TGTGCCAGCAGACACAAGGTAGCTACACTTCGCACTGAAGCTTTCTTT
CASRHKVATLRTEAFF
>TRBJ2-7|.|TRBV11-2|.
TGTGCCAGCAGCTGGGGCTCCTACGAGCAGTACTTC
CASSWGSYEQYF
>TRBJ2-1|.|TRBV28|.
TGTGCCAGCAGTTTTCCCTCGGGAAACACCTACAATGAGCAGTTCTTC
CASSFPSGNTYNEQFF
>TRBJ1-5|.|TRBV28|.
TGTGCCAGCAGTCCAGCGGGGGGCCTCAATCAGCCCCAGCATTTT
CASSPAGGLNQPQHF
>TRBJ1-1|once|TRBV27|.
TGTGCCAGCAGTCTAAATCGTTGGAACACTGAAGCTTTCTTT
CASSLNRWNTEAFF